A single sample gave rise to the 6 T cell receptor beta chains below, sequenced in a study of cytomegalovirus exposure and HLA in healthy donors. The PCR was carried out with 60 Vbeta primers and 13 Jbeta primers. This table comes from immunoSEQ multiplex PCR, and its TCRdb copy is limited to in-frame clones, with some not included. The sample holds around 84,000 clones. The sample was PBMCs. The receptors were gathered from a young man in good health and CMV-seronegative.

Details on this clone: One junction end disagrees with the germline gene, perhaps due to a read error. CDR3 bases: TGTGCCAGCAGCTTAGTTGGGACACTGAACCCCGGGGAGCTGTTTTTT. It is translated as CASSLVGTLNPGELFF. The chain joins TRBV7-2 to TRBJ2-2, with a weak D call TRBD1 (6 bases). Germline CDR1 reads SGHTA; CDR2 reads FQGNSA. This CDR3 has 16 residues. The full variable domain, its missing parts supplied by reference TRBV7-2 and TRBJ2-2, is GAGVSQSPSNKVTEKGKDVELRCDPISGHTALYWYRQSLGQGLEFLIYFQGNSAPDKSGLPSDRFSAERTGGSVSTLTIQRTQQEDSAVYLCASSLVGTLNPGELFFGEGSRLTVL.

The CDR3 protein is CASGSSNQPQHF. The CDR3 DNA reads as TGTGCCAGCGGTAGTAGCAATCAGCCCCAGCATTTT. The genes are TRBV6-6 and TRBJ1-5; D gene uncertain. The length of the CDR3 is 12 residues. Germline CDR1 reads MNHNY; CDR2 reads SVGAGI (reference sequence). Trimming stripped 8 bases from V and 0 bases from J, with 5 bases between.

V gene TRBV9 combines with J gene TRBJ1-6; D uncertain. Per the germline V gene, CDR1 is SGDLS and CDR2 is YYNGEE. V was clipped by 0 bases and J by 9 bases, with 13 bases between them. The CDR3 has 15 residues. For the CDR3, the DNA is TGTGCCAGCAGCGTAGAGAGCAGGTTGATTTCACCCCTCCACTTT. It codes for CASSVESRLISPLHF.

The CDR3 is CASSYMNTEAFF. Here the CDR3 DNA reads TGTGCCAGCAGCTACATGAACACTGAAGCTTTCTTT. V and J are TRBV7-2 and TRBJ1-1, with unresolved D. Germline CDR1 SGHTA, CDR2 FQGNSA. CDR3 size: 12 residues. Between the trimmed V and J ends, which lost 4 bases and 0 bases, there was a span of 3 bases.

For the CDR3, the DNA is TGTGCCAGCACCCGGATCGGGACACCCGCCTACGAGCAGTACTTC. Encoded protein: CASTRIGTPAYEQYF. This chain uses TRBV5-6 with TRBJ2-7, with TRBD1 as a possible D gene (6 bases). V lost 6 bases and J 2 bases, leaving 18 bases between the germline ends. CDR1 is SGHDT and CDR2 is YYEEEE in the germline V gene. The CDR3 runs to 15 residues.

V and J are TRBV6-5 and TRBJ2-7; D is possibly TRBD1 (5 bases). The CDR3 consists of 14 residues. CDR1 MNHEY and CDR2 SVGAGI come from the germline V gene. The V gene lost 2 bases and the J gene lost 3 bases, with 11 bases spanning the gap. CDR3 in amino acids: CASSYTKGYYEQYF. The CDR3, as DNA: TGTGCCAGCAGTTACACAAAGGGGTACTACGAGCAGTACTTC.